The clone carrying this TCR beta chain showed up just once. Its target is not known. This sample also contains other DNA sequences that code for the same CDR3. These data are taken from a study of cytomegalovirus exposure and HLA in healthy donors. This PCR relied on a set of 60 Vbeta primers and 13 Jbeta primers. Profiling relied on immunoSEQ multiplex PCR, and the TCRdb table lists in-frame clones only, not all of them. The table has about 160,000 clones, approximately 78% seen once. Study-wide points: Productive rates of about 87% or about 30% were seen for most TCR beta V segments in an earlier analysis. Sequencing likely produced, as an artifact, a cluster of highly shared sequence variants. Most TCR sequences were seen very rarely across donors, but some public TCRs occurred in many.

The CDR3 length is 14 residues. The V gene's germline CDR1 is SGHRS and CDR2 YFSETQ. Trimming took 3 bases from V and 0 from J; bases not matched to a gene: 2. The specimen sequenced was PBMCs. This receptor was taken from a male donor in good health and CMV-seronegative. The chain joins TRBV5-1 to TRBJ1-1, with 7 positions matching TRBD1. CDR3 DNA: TGCGCCAGCAGCTCGGGACAGATGAACACTGAAGCTTTCTTT. It encodes CASSSGQMNTEAFF.